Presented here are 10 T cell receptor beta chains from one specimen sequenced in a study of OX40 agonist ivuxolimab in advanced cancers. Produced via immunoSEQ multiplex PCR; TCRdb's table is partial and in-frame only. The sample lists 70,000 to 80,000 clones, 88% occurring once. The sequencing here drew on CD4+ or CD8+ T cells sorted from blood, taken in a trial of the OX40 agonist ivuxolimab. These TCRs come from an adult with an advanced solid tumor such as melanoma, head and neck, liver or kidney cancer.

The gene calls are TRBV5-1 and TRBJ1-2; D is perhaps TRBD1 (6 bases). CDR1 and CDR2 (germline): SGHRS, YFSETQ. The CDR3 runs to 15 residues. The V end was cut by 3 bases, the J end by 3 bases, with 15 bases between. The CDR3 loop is CASSSGGGGDYGYTF. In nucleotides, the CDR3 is TGCGCCAGCAGCTCCGGGGGCGGGGGGGACTATGGCTACACCTTC.

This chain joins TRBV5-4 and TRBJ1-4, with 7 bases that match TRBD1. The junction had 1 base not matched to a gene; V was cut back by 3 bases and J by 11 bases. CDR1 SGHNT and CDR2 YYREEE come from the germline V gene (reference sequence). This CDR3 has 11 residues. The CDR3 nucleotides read TGTGCCAGCAGCTCAGGGGGGAAACTGTTTTTT. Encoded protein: CASSSGGKLFF.

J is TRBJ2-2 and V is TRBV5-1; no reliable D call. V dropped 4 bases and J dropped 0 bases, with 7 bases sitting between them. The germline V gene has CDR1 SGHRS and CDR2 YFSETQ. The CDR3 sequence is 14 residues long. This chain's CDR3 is CASSLRTNTGELFF. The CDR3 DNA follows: TGCGCCAGCAGCCTTCGGACGAACACCGGGGAGCTGTTTTTT.

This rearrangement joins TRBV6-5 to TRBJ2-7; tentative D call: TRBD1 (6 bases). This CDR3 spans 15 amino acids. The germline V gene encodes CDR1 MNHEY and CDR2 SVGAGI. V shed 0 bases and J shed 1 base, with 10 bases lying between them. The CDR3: CASSYSGDTSYEQYF. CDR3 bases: TGTGCCAGCAGTTACTCGGGGGACACATCCTACGAGCAGTACTTC.

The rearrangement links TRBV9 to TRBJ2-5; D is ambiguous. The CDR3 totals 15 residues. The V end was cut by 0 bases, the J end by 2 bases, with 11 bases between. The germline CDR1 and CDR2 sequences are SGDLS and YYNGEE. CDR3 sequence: CASSVAHLSQETQYF. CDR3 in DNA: TGTGCCAGCAGCGTAGCTCACTTGTCTCAAGAGACCCAGTACTTC.

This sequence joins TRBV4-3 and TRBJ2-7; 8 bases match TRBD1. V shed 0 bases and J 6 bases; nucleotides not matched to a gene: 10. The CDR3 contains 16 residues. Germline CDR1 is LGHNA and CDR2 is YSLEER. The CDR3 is CASSQEPTGENGEQYF. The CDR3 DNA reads TGCGCCAGCAGCCAAGAGCCGACAGGGGAAAACGGCGAGCAGTACTTC.

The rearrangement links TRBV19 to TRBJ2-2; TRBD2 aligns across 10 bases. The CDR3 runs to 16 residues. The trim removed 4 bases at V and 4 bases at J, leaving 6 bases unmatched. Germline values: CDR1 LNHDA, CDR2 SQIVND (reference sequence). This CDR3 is CASSNLAGDRTGELFF. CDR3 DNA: TGTGCCAGTAGTAACCTAGCGGGAGATCGCACCGGGGAGCTGTTTTTT.

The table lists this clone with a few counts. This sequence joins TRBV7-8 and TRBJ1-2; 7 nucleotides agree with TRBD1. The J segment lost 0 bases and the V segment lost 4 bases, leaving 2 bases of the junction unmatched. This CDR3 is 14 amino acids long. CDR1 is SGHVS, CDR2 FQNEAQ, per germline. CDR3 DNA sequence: TGTGCCAGCAGCTCCGGACAGGCTAACTATGGCTACACCTTC. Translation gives CASSSGQANYGYTF.

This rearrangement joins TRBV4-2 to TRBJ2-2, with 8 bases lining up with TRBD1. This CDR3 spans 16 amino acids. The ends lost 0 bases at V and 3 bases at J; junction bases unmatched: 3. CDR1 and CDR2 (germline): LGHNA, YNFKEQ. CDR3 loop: CASSQEDRAHTGELFF. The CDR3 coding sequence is TGTGCCAGCAGCCAAGAGGACAGGGCCCACACCGGGGAGCTGTTTTTT.

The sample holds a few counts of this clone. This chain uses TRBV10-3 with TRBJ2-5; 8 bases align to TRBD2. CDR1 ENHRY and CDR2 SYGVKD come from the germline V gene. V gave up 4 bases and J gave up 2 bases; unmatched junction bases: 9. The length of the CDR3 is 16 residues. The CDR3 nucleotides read TGTGCCATCAGTGGTTCGGGGGGGACACTACAAGAGACCCAGTACTTC. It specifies CAISGSGGTLQETQYF.